Listed below are T cell receptor beta chains from one sample, sequenced in a study of blood T cell repertoires in COVID-19. Assay used: immunoSEQ multiplex PCR; TCRdb lists only in-frame clones, some missing. This sample yields more than 100,000 clones, of which roughly 80% are seen a single time; more than 2% belongs to the top ten. The material sequenced was PBMCs or T cells enriched from blood (not recorded which). These receptors were collected from a man in his forties or fifties with acute COVID-19. Each CDR3 is given with its conserved first and last residue. A D gene is named only where the DNA matches it firmly. Only some rows state a clone size, as once, few, many or a class for expanded clones.

cdr3_aa: CASTQGSHMNTEAFF
cdr3_nt: TGTGCCAGCACTCAGGGGTCCCACATGAACACTGAAGCTTTCTTT
j_call: TRBJ1-1
d_call: -
clone_size: -
v_call: TRBV3-1/TRBV3-2

cdr3_aa: CASSLWTSGRIVDTQYF
cdr3_nt: TGTGCCAGCAGCTTATGGACTAGCGGGAGAATTGTGGATACGCAGTATTTT
j_call: TRBJ2-3
d_call: TRBD2
clone_size: once
v_call: TRBV7-9

cdr3_aa: CASSLTGLAGVFTDTQYF
cdr3_nt: TGTGCCAGCAGCTTAACGGGACTAGCGGGGGTCTTCACAGATACGCAGTATTTT
j_call: TRBJ2-3
d_call: TRBD2
clone_size: -
v_call: TRBV13

cdr3_aa: CASSITGVATNEKLFF
cdr3_nt: TGTGCCAGCAGCATCACAGGGGTTGCAACTAATGAAAAACTGTTTTTT
j_call: TRBJ1-4
d_call: TRBD1
clone_size: -
v_call: TRBV9

cdr3_aa: CAWTVSGVTEKLFF
cdr3_nt: TGTGCCTGGACCGTCTCAGGGGTCACTGAAAAACTGTTTTTT
j_call: TRBJ1-4
d_call: -
clone_size: -
v_call: TRBV30

cdr3_aa: CASSATGEQFF
cdr3_nt: TGTGCCAGCAGCGCTACAGGGGAGCAGTTCTTC
j_call: TRBJ2-1
d_call: -
clone_size: few
v_call: TRBV9

cdr3_aa: CASSWIGVSETQYF
cdr3_nt: TGCGCCAGCAGCTGGATAGGGGTCTCGGAGACCCAGTACTTC
j_call: TRBJ2-5
d_call: -
clone_size: -
v_call: TRBV5-1

cdr3_aa: CASSPHRETEAFF
cdr3_nt: TGCGCCAGCAGCCCGCACAGGGAAACTGAAGCTTTCTTT
j_call: TRBJ1-1
d_call: -
clone_size: few
v_call: TRBV5-1

cdr3_aa: CAWAPGLAGGKETQYF
cdr3_nt: TGTGCCTGGGCCCCGGGACTAGCGGGGGGAAAAGAGACCCAGTACTTC
j_call: TRBJ2-5
d_call: TRBD2
clone_size: -
v_call: TRBV30

cdr3_aa: CASSERSLAGGSYEQYF
cdr3_nt: TGTGCCAGCAGTGAAAGAAGTCTAGCGGGAGGGAGCTACGAGCAGTACTTC
j_call: TRBJ2-7
d_call: TRBD2
clone_size: -
v_call: TRBV6-1

cdr3_aa: CASSPPGSGELFF
cdr3_nt: TGTGCCAGCAGCCCCCCAGGATCCGGGGAGCTGTTTTTT
j_call: TRBJ2-2
d_call: -
clone_size: -
v_call: TRBV9

cdr3_aa: CASSDVAGGPDTQYF
cdr3_nt: TGTGCCAGCAGTGACGTAGCGGGGGGGCCAGATACGCAGTATTTT
j_call: TRBJ2-3
d_call: TRBD2
clone_size: -
v_call: TRBV6-1

cdr3_aa: CASSQVGLAEETQYF
cdr3_nt: TGTGCCAGCAGCCAAGTAGGACTAGCGGAAGAGACCCAGTACTTC
j_call: TRBJ2-5
d_call: TRBD2
clone_size: -
v_call: TRBV3-1/TRBV3-2

cdr3_aa: CASAAPPLDRKQFF
cdr3_nt: TGTGCTAGTGCCGCCCCTCCACTAGACCGAAAGCAGTTCTTC
j_call: TRBJ2-1
d_call: -
clone_size: -
v_call: TRBV12-5

cdr3_aa: CARSLFPSSYEQYF
cdr3_nt: TGTGCCAGAAGCCTATTCCCGTCCTCCTACGAGCAGTACTTC
j_call: TRBJ2-7
d_call: -
clone_size: -
v_call: TRBV5-3

cdr3_aa: CASSLDGLAGGSFSYEQYF
cdr3_nt: TGTGCCAGCAGCTTAGATGGGCTAGCGGGAGGCTCTTTCTCCTACGAGCAGTACTTC
j_call: TRBJ2-7
d_call: TRBD2
clone_size: -
v_call: TRBV7-2

cdr3_aa: CASSQGAVIHNQPQHF
cdr3_nt: TGTGCCAGCAGCCAAGGGGCCGTTATTCACAATCAGCCCCAGCATTTT
j_call: TRBJ1-5
d_call: -
clone_size: -
v_call: TRBV3-1/TRBV3-2

cdr3_aa: CSASGWPFTDTQYF
cdr3_nt: TGCAGTGCTAGTGGGTGGCCATTCACAGATACGCAGTATTTT
j_call: TRBJ2-3
d_call: -
clone_size: -
v_call: TRBV20-1

cdr3_aa: CASSFKTRGNEQFF
cdr3_nt: TGTGCCAGCAGCTTCAAGACTCGGGGGAATGAGCAGTTCTTC
j_call: TRBJ2-1
d_call: -
clone_size: -
v_call: TRBV7-9

cdr3_aa: CASSSLGALRTDTQYF
cdr3_nt: TGTGCCAGCAGTTCCCTGGGAGCTCTCCGCACAGATACGCAGTATTTT
j_call: TRBJ2-3
d_call: -
clone_size: once
v_call: TRBV27

cdr3_aa: CASSNSNYGYTF
cdr3_nt: TGTGCCAGCAGTAACAGTAACTATGGCTACACCTTC
j_call: TRBJ1-2
d_call: -
clone_size: -
v_call: TRBV6-6

cdr3_aa: CASSESEEGDGYTF
cdr3_nt: TGTGCCAGCAGTGAAAGTGAGGAGGGAGATGGCTACACCTTC
j_call: TRBJ1-2
d_call: -
clone_size: -
v_call: TRBV2

cdr3_aa: CSVAWTWEQPQHF
cdr3_nt: TGCAGCGTTGCCTGGACATGGGAACAGCCCCAGCATTTT
j_call: TRBJ1-5
d_call: -
clone_size: -
v_call: TRBV29-1

cdr3_aa: CSASVRAYSGANVLTF
cdr3_nt: TGCAGTGCTAGTGTCAGGGCATACTCTGGGGCCAACGTCCTGACTTTC
j_call: TRBJ2-6
d_call: -
clone_size: -
v_call: TRBV20-1

cdr3_aa: CSASLIGGRSYEQYF
cdr3_nt: TGCAGTGCTAGTCTCATAGGGGGACGGTCCTACGAGCAGTACTTC
j_call: TRBJ2-7
d_call: -
clone_size: -
v_call: TRBV20-1

cdr3_aa: CASSVGHNSGNTIYF
cdr3_nt: TGTGCCAGCAGCGTAGGACACAACTCTGGAAACACCATATATTTT
j_call: TRBJ1-3
d_call: -
clone_size: -
v_call: TRBV9

cdr3_aa: CASSDPGYQPQHF
cdr3_nt: TGTGCCAGCAGCGACCCAGGTTATCAGCCCCAGCATTTT
j_call: TRBJ1-5
d_call: -
clone_size: -
v_call: TRBV7-2

cdr3_aa: CASSQVRTTSSRDRSMNTEAFF
cdr3_nt: TGTGCCAGCAGCCAAGTTCGGACTACCAGTAGCCGGGACAGAAGTATGAACACTGAAGCTTTCTTT
j_call: TRBJ1-1
d_call: TRBD1
clone_size: once
v_call: TRBV3-1/TRBV3-2

cdr3_aa: CASSGGGSYYNEQFF
cdr3_nt: TGCGCCAGCAGCGGAGGAGGGTCTTATTACAATGAGCAGTTCTTC
j_call: TRBJ2-1
d_call: -
clone_size: -
v_call: TRBV5-1

cdr3_aa: CASKRGQGDGYTF
cdr3_nt: TGTGCCAGCAAACGGGGGCAGGGGGATGGCTACACCTTC
j_call: TRBJ1-2
d_call: TRBD1
clone_size: -
v_call: TRBV2

cdr3_aa: CASKGQGTDTQYF
cdr3_nt: TGTGCCAGTAAGGGGCAGGGGACAGATACGCAGTATTTT
j_call: TRBJ2-3
d_call: -
clone_size: once
v_call: TRBV19

cdr3_aa: CASSAGLVSGTDTQYF
cdr3_nt: TGTGCCAGCAGTGCAGGACTAGTATCGGGCACAGATACGCAGTATTTT
j_call: TRBJ2-3
d_call: TRBD2
clone_size: -
v_call: TRBV25-1

cdr3_aa: CASSSLDREEQFF
cdr3_nt: TGTGCCAGTAGTTCCCTCGACAGGGAAGAGCAGTTCTTC
j_call: TRBJ2-1
d_call: TRBD1
clone_size: -
v_call: TRBV19

cdr3_aa: CATSRGRGGYTF
cdr3_nt: TGTGCCACCAGCAGAGGTCGGGGAGGCTACACCTTC
j_call: TRBJ1-2
d_call: -
clone_size: few
v_call: TRBV15

cdr3_aa: CASSPPEGARGYTF
cdr3_nt: TGTGCCAGCAGCCCACCCGAAGGAGCGCGGGGCTACACCTTC
j_call: TRBJ1-2
d_call: -
clone_size: -
v_call: TRBV28

cdr3_aa: CASLPEGGVSGANVLTF
cdr3_nt: TGCGCCAGCCTCCCCGAGGGGGGGGTTAGCGGGGCCAACGTCCTGACTTTC
j_call: TRBJ2-6
d_call: -
clone_size: -
v_call: TRBV5-1

cdr3_aa: CARSPGQGFPGNTEAFF
cdr3_nt: TGTGCCAGAAGCCCTGGACAGGGCTTTCCTGGGAACACTGAAGCTTTCTTT
j_call: TRBJ1-1
d_call: TRBD1
clone_size: once
v_call: TRBV5-3

cdr3_aa: CSAVENYGYTF
cdr3_nt: TGCAGCGCCGTAGAGAACTATGGCTACACCTTC
j_call: TRBJ1-2
d_call: -
clone_size: -
v_call: TRBV29-1

cdr3_aa: CASSPGTGSFTGYTF
cdr3_nt: TGTGCCAGCAGTCCCGGGACAGGGTCTTTCACGGGCTACACCTTC
j_call: TRBJ1-2
d_call: TRBD1
clone_size: -
v_call: TRBV6-5

cdr3_aa: CASSQGIGDTQYF
cdr3_nt: TGTGCCAGCAGCCAAGGAATCGGAGATACGCAGTATTTT
j_call: TRBJ2-3
d_call: -
clone_size: -
v_call: TRBV3-1/TRBV3-2

cdr3_aa: CASSPPYPGQGAETQYF
cdr3_nt: TGTGCCAGCTCACCACCGTACCCGGGACAGGGGGCAGAGACCCAGTACTTC
j_call: TRBJ2-5
d_call: TRBD1
clone_size: -
v_call: TRBV18

cdr3_aa: CASSLGVDSEQYF
cdr3_nt: TGTGCCAGCAGCTTAGGGGTTGACTCCGAGCAGTACTTC
j_call: TRBJ2-7
d_call: -
clone_size: once
v_call: TRBV7-9

cdr3_aa: CASSHSGTGLTGELFF
cdr3_nt: TGTGCCAGCAGCCACTCCGGGACAGGGTTGACCGGGGAGCTGTTTTTT
j_call: TRBJ2-2
d_call: TRBD1
clone_size: -
v_call: TRBV7-3

cdr3_aa: CSVDTNTGELFF
cdr3_nt: TGCAGCGTTGACACGAACACCGGGGAGCTGTTTTTT
j_call: TRBJ2-2
d_call: -
clone_size: -
v_call: TRBV29-1

cdr3_aa: CASSYRTDTYEQYF
cdr3_nt: TGTGCCAGCAGTTATAGGACTGACACCTACGAGCAGTACTTC
j_call: TRBJ2-7
d_call: -
clone_size: few
v_call: TRBV6-5

cdr3_aa: CASSAQADEKLFF
cdr3_nt: TGCGCCAGCAGTGCCCAAGCGGATGAAAAACTGTTTTTT
j_call: TRBJ1-4
d_call: -
clone_size: -
v_call: TRBV10-1

cdr3_aa: CASSPFTSGGQGKQFF
cdr3_nt: TGTGCCAGCAGCCCCTTCACTAGCGGGGGGCAGGGTAAACAGTTCTTC
j_call: TRBJ2-1
d_call: TRBD2
clone_size: -
v_call: TRBV7-3

cdr3_aa: CASSFTTGNQPQHF
cdr3_nt: TGTGCCAGCAGTTTTACGACAGGTAATCAGCCCCAGCATTTT
j_call: TRBJ1-5
d_call: -
clone_size: once
v_call: TRBV27

cdr3_aa: CATSDLDRDSNQPQHF
cdr3_nt: TGTGCCACCAGTGATTTGGACAGGGACAGCAATCAGCCCCAGCATTTT
j_call: TRBJ1-5
d_call: TRBD1
clone_size: -
v_call: TRBV24-1

cdr3_aa: CASSVAPFQETQYF
cdr3_nt: TGTGCCAGCAGCGTAGCTCCCTTCCAAGAGACCCAGTACTTC
j_call: TRBJ2-5
d_call: -
clone_size: -
v_call: TRBV9